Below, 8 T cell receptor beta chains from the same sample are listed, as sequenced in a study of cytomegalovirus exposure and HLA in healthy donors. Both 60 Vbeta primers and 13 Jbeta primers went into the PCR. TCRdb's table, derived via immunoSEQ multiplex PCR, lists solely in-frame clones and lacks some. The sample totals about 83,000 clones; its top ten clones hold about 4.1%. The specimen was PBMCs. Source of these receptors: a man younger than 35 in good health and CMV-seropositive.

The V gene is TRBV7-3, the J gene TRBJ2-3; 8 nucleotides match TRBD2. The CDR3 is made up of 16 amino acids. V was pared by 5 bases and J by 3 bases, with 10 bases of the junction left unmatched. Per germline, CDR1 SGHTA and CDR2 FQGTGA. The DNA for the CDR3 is TGTGCCAGCAGCCCCACAGGAGCGGGGGTAACAGATACGCAGTATTTT. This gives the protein CASSPTGAGVTDTQYF.

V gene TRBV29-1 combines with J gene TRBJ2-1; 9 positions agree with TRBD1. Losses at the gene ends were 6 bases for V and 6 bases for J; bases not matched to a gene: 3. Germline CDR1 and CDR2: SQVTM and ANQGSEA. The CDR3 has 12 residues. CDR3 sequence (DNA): TGCAGCGTGGGGGACAGGGTCAATGAGCAGTTCTTC. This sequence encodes CSVGDRVNEQFF.

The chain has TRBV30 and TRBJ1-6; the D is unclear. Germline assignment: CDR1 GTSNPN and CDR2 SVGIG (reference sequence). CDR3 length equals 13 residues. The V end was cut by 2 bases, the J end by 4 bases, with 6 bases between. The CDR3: CAWSPRYNSPLHF. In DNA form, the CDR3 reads TGTGCCTGGAGTCCTCGGTATAATTCACCCCTCCACTTT.

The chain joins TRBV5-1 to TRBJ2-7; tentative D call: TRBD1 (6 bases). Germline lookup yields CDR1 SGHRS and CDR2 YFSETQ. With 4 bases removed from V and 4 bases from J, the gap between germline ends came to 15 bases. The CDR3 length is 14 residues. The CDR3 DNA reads TGCGCCAGCAGCCCCTCCGGGACACGGTACGAGCAGTACTTC. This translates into CASSPSGTRYEQYF. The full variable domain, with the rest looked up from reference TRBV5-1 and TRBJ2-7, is KAGVTQTPRYLIKTRGQQVTLSCSPISGHRSVSWYQQTPGQGLQFLFEYFSETQRNKGNFPGRFSGRQFSNSRSEMNVSTLELGDSALYLCASSPSGTRYEQYFGPGTRLTVT.

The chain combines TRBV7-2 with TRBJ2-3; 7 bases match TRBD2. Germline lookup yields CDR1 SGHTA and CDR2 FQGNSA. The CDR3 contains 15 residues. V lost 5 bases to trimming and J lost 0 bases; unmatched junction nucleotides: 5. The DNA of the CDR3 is TGTGCCAGCAGCCTAGATAGCGGGAGCACAGATACGCAGTATTTT. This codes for CASSLDSGSTDTQYF.

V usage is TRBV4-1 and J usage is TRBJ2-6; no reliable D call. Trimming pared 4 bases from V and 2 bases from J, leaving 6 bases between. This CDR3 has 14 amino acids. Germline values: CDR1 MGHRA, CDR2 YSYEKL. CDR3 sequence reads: CASSLRPGANVLTF. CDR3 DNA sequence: TGCGCCAGCAGCCTGAGGCCTGGGGCCAACGTCCTGACTTTC.

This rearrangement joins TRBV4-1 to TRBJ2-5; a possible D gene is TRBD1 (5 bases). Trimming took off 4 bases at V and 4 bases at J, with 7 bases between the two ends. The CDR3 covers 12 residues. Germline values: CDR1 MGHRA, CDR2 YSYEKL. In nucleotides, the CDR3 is TGCGCCAGCAGCCCCCAGGGAGAGACCCAGTACTTC. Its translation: CASSPQGETQYF.

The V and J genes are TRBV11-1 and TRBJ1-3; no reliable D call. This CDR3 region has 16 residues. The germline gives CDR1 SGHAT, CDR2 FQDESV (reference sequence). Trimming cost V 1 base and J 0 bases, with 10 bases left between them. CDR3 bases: TGTGCCAGCAGCTTAGATCCACAAATCTCTGGAAACACCATATATTTT. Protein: CASSLDPQISGNTIYF.